These 20 T cell receptor beta chains came from one sample sequenced in a study of cytomegalovirus exposure and HLA in healthy donors. In the PCR, 60 Vbeta and 13 Jbeta primers were used. Profiled with immunoSEQ multiplex PCR; TCRdb holds only in-frame clones, not every one. The sample shows some 180,000 clones, approximately 84% of them seen only once. The source material was PBMCs. The source is a girl aged 10 to 17 in good health and CMV-seropositive.

V is TRBV30 and J is TRBJ1-5; 7 nucleotides agree with TRBD1. The junction had 5 bases not matched to a gene; V was cut back by 5 bases and J by 4 bases. CDR1 and CDR2 (germline): GTSNPN, SVGIG (reference sequence). The CDR3 runs to 13 residues. CDR3 protein: CAWSGTDNQPQHF. In DNA, the CDR3 is TGTGCCTGGTCCGGGACAGATAATCAGCCCCAGCATTTT.

V gene TRBV19 combines with J gene TRBJ2-1, with D uncertain. Per germline, CDR1 LNHDA and CDR2 SQIVND (reference sequence). V lost 10 bases to trimming and J lost 4 bases, with 20 bases between them. The CDR3 loop spans 15 amino acids. The CDR3, as DNA: TGTGCCACCTCCACTGAAGGCGGATTTTACAATGAGCAGTTCTTC. It encodes CATSTEGGFYNEQFF.

The J gene is TRBJ2-3, the V gene TRBV5-4; D is undetermined. Germline CDR1 reads SGHNT; CDR2 reads YYREEE (reference sequence). V shed 0 bases and J shed 3 bases, with 8 bases lying between them. The CDR3 length is 14 residues. CDR3 in DNA: TGTGCCAGCAGCTTGGGTAGAGTGACAGATACGCAGTATTTT. It codes for CASSLGRVTDTQYF.

This clone has more than one count but fewer than ten. The V call is TRBV4-3, the J call TRBJ2-5; D is perhaps TRBD1 (5 bases). The V and J ends lost 0 bases and 2 bases respectively, with 10 bases between them. Per the germline V gene, CDR1 is LGHNA and CDR2 is YSLEER. This CDR3 comprises 15 residues. Here the CDR3 DNA reads TGCGCCAGCAGCCAAGAGGCAGGGTGGCAAGAGACCCAGTACTTC. This encodes CASSQEAGWQETQYF.

The rearrangement links TRBV6-5 to TRBJ1-1, with D possibly TRBD1 on 6 matching bases. V gave up 6 bases and J gave up 4 bases, with 18 bases separating them. CDR1 MNHEY and CDR2 SVGAGI come from the germline V gene. The length of the CDR3 is 15 residues. The chain's CDR3 is CASSRGGGEVTEAFF. The CDR3 bases are TGTGCCAGCAGCCGGGGCGGGGGCGAGGTCACTGAAGCTTTCTTT.

The chain uses TRBV27 and TRBJ1-2; the match to TRBD1 covers 8 bases. CDR3 length equals 12 residues. Germline loops: CDR1 MNHEY, CDR2 SMNVEV (reference sequence). Trimming cost V 4 bases and J 8 bases; bases outside gene matches: 3. The CDR3 nucleotides read TGTGCCAGCAGTTCGACAGGGGAAGGCTACACCTTC. Its protein is CASSSTGEGYTF.

This chain uses TRBV30 with TRBJ1-3, with D maybe TRBD1 (6 bases). CDR1 is GTSNPN and CDR2 is SVGIG in the germline V gene (reference sequence). V dropped 3 bases and J dropped 5 bases, with 11 bases sitting between them. The CDR3 spans 13 residues. The CDR3 bases are TGTGCCTGGAGACATTGGGGGCGAAACACCATATATTTT. This encodes CAWRHWGRNTIYF.

Here the CDR3 DNA reads TGTGCCAGCACCGAGGCCGACCTAAACAATGAGCAGTTCTTC. It translates to CASTEADLNNEQFF. V gene TRBV5-6 combines with J gene TRBJ2-1; the D is unclear. Germline loops: CDR1 SGHDT, CDR2 YYEEEE. V was shortened by 6 bases and J by 5 bases, with 15 bases between the two germline ends. The CDR3 runs to 14 residues. The whole variable domain, remainder taken from reference TRBV5-6 and TRBJ2-1, is DAGVTQSPTHLIKTRGQQVTLRCSPKSGHDTVSWYQQALGQGPQFIFQYYEEEERQRGNFPDRFSGHQFPNYSSELNVNALLLGDSALYLCASTEADLNNEQFFGPGTRLTVL.

The chain carries TRBV7-9 and TRBJ1-1; tentative D call: TRBD1 (5 bases). Trimming removed 4 bases at V and 0 bases at J, with 12 bases between. Germline CDR1 reads SEHNR; CDR2 reads FQNEAQ (reference sequence). This CDR3 spans 15 amino acids. The CDR3 coding sequence is TGTGCCAGCAGCTCGCCCGGACACCTGAACACTGAAGCTTTCTTT. This sequence encodes CASSSPGHLNTEAFF.

The V gene is TRBV25-1, the J gene TRBJ2-3; D is possibly TRBD1 (6 bases). CDR1 MGHDK and CDR2 SYGVNS come from the germline V gene. V was shortened by 4 bases and J by 2 bases, with 10 bases between the two germline ends. The CDR3 has 14 residues. CDR3 loop: CASSGDTYTDTQYF. CDR3 coding DNA: TGTGCCAGCAGTGGGGACACCTACACAGATACGCAGTATTTT.

This chain uses TRBV10-3 with TRBJ1-2, with TRBD1 matching 8 bases. Germline V gene data show CDR1 as ENHRY and CDR2 as SYGVKD. The CDR3 is 13 residues long. The trim removed 4 bases at V and 2 bases at J, leaving 0 bases unmatched. CDR3: CAISGTGNYGYTF. CDR3 DNA: TGTGCCATCAGTGGGACAGGGAACTATGGCTACACCTTC.

This clone was counted between two and nine times. The rearrangement joins TRBV27 to TRBJ2-7; TRBD2 matches at 9 bases. Germline CDR1 is MNHEY and CDR2 is SMNVEV (reference sequence). Unmatched junction bases numbered 7, after V lost 7 bases and J lost 3 bases. The CDR3 runs 14 residues. CDR3 bases: TGTGCCAGCATTCGAGGACTAGCGTTCTACGAGCAGTACTTC. Encoded protein: CASIRGLAFYEQYF.

The chain couples TRBV7-3 to TRBJ2-1; D may be TRBD2 (5 bases). V dropped 8 bases and J dropped 4 bases, with 6 bases sitting between them. Germline CDR1 is SGHTA and CDR2 is FQGTGA. The CDR3 has 11 residues. This CDR3 is CASGGYNEQFF. CDR3 DNA: TGTGCCAGCGGCGGGTACAATGAGCAGTTCTTC.

J is TRBJ2-2 and V is TRBV4-3; D unclear. The germline gives CDR1 LGHNA, CDR2 YSLEER. V shed 6 bases and J shed 3 bases, with 23 bases lying between them. The CDR3 spans 18 residues. The CDR3 nucleotides read TGCGCCAGCAGTGAAGCTGCCATAGGAGACGTCGACACCGGGGAGCTGTTTTTT. Encoded protein: CASSEAAIGDVDTGELFF.

The table lists this clone with a count of one. This chain uses TRBV27 with TRBJ2-1; TRBD2 matches at 14 bases. The trim removed 3 bases at V and 9 bases at J, leaving 7 bases unmatched. The CDR3 is 16 residues long. Germline assignment: CDR1 MNHEY and CDR2 SMNVEV (reference sequence). The CDR3: CASSFMGLAGVGEQFF. As DNA, the CDR3 is TGTGCCAGCAGTTTCATGGGACTAGCGGGAGTTGGTGAGCAGTTCTTC.

V gene TRBV7-2 combines with J gene TRBJ2-7, with 13 bases fitting TRBD2. The CDR3 contains 14 residues. V trimming: 5 bases; J trimming: 7 bases; junction bases outside the gene matches: 5. The germline V gene encodes CDR1 SGHTA and CDR2 FQGNSA. CDR3: CASSRTSGSTEQYF. Here the CDR3 DNA reads TGTGCCAGCAGCCGGACTAGCGGGAGTACGGAGCAGTACTTC.

In its sample, this clone was seen once. This chain joins TRBV5-4 and TRBJ1-3, with D hard to call. Trimming took off 1 base at V and 5 bases at J, with 7 bases between the two ends. The CDR3 has 13 amino acids. In germline, CDR1 is SGHNT, CDR2 YYREEE (reference sequence). As DNA, the CDR3 is TGTGCCAGCAGCTTGTGGGAGAGAAACACCATATATTTT. As protein: CASSLWERNTIYF.

CDR3 in DNA: TGTGCCAGCAGCTTAAGGGAGTACGAGCAGTACTTC. This codes for CASSLREYEQYF. The V and J genes are TRBV7-8 and TRBJ2-7; the D gene is possibly TRBD2 (5 bases). CDR3 size: 12 residues. The V gene lost 2 bases and the J gene lost 4 bases, with 6 bases spanning the gap. Germline loops: CDR1 SGHVS, CDR2 FQNEAQ.

This chain links TRBV9 with TRBJ2-4, with a possible D match to TRBD1 (5 bases). Germline lookup yields CDR1 SGDLS and CDR2 YYNGEE. Trimming shortened V by 2 bases and J by 4 bases, and 13 bases separated the two germline ends. The CDR3 totals 15 residues. This chain's CDR3 is CASSVGPEAKNIQYF. CDR3 nucleotides: TGTGCCAGCAGCGTGGGGCCGGAAGCTAAAAACATTCAGTACTTC.

The chain joins TRBV5-6 to TRBJ2-3; TRBD2 aligns across 12 bases. The CDR3 contains 15 residues. With 5 bases clipped from V and 5 bases from J, the junction kept 6 bases outside the gene matches. CDR1 SGHDT and CDR2 YYEEEE come from the germline V gene. CDR3 protein: CASRSPGLAGDTQYF. For the CDR3, the DNA is TGTGCCAGCAGATCGCCGGGACTAGCGGGAGATACGCAGTATTTT. Full variable domain (outside the CDR3, taken from reference TRBV5-6 and TRBJ2-3): DAGVTQSPTHLIKTRGQQVTLRCSPKSGHDTVSWYQQALGQGPQFIFQYYEEEERQRGNFPDRFSGHQFPNYSSELNVNALLLGDSALYLCASRSPGLAGDTQYFGPGTRLTVL.